The 29 T cell receptor beta chains below were found in one sample sequenced in a study of patients and donors after allogeneic stem cell transplantation. TCRdb recomputed calls from the RT-PCR reads with MiXCR, one row per CDR3 protein. This sample has about a million distinct CDR3 sequences; around 17% occur once, and the top ten carry around 6%. Sample: blood, either unsorted or a sorted T cell fraction (not recorded which). The receptor source for this set is a human donor who was either an allogeneic HSCT recipient or a stem cell or donor lymphocyte infusion donor (not recorded which). It is not recorded whose cells these are; they may come from a transplant donor.

This chain connects TRBV28 to TRBJ2-1, with 14 bases matching TRBD2. The V gene end was trimmed by 4 bases and the J gene end by 9 bases; junction bases not matched to a gene: 8. Germline V CDR1 and CDR2: MDHEN, SYDVKM. This CDR3 region has 16 residues. For the CDR3, the DNA is TGTGCCAGCAGTTCCGGGACTAGCGGGAGTTTTGGTGAGCAGTTCTTC. Its protein is CASSSGTSGSFGEQFF.

This clonotype came up a few times. The rearrangement links TRBV10-3 to TRBJ1-1, with D unclear. The V gene's germline CDR1 is ENHRY and CDR2 SYGVKD. The CDR3 contains 12 residues. Trimming cost V 5 bases and J 1 base, with 5 bases left between them. The chain's CDR3 is CAISTWNTEAFF. In DNA form, the CDR3 reads TGTGCCATCAGTACATGGAACACTGAAGCTTTCTTT.

This clonotype was seen a handful of times. The chain employs TRBV28 and TRBJ2-7; D is unresolved. Germline V gene sequence: CDR1 MDHEN, CDR2 SYDVKM. This CDR3 is 15 amino acids long. Trimming stripped 4 bases from V and 6 bases from J, with 19 bases between. The CDR3: CASSSLDTPSGEQYF. The CDR3 DNA reads as TGTGCCAGCAGTTCCCTCGACACTCCTTCGGGCGAGCAGTACTTC.

This clonotype was seen more than once but under ten times. This chain joins TRBV5-1 and TRBJ1-1, with 7 bases lining up with TRBD1. V shed 5 bases and J 5 bases; nucleotides not matched to a gene: 6. The CDR3 is 13 amino acids. Per the germline V gene, CDR1 is SGHRS and CDR2 is YFSETQ. CDR3 amino acids: CASSYYRGTEAFF. The CDR3 DNA reads as TGCGCCAGCAGTTATTACAGGGGTACTGAAGCTTTCTTT.

The chain uses TRBV7-8 and TRBJ2-2; possible D gene TRBD1, 6 bases. This CDR3 is built from 16 residues. Germline V gives CDR1 SGHVS, CDR2 FQNEAQ. Trimming shortened V by 2 bases and J by 1 base, and 11 bases separated the two germline ends. The CDR3 here is CASSLRTGKNTGELFF. As DNA, the CDR3 is TGTGCCAGCAGCTTAAGAACAGGGAAGAACACCGGGGAGCTGTTTTTT.

This clonotype was observed a few times. The genes are TRBV12-3 or TRBV12-4 and TRBJ2-3, with no clear D. V was trimmed by 8 bases and J by 4 bases, leaving 16 bases between them. The CDR3 has 14 amino acids. The CDR3 nucleotides read TGTGCCAGCTCCCCCCCTGGCTGGGCAGATACGCAGTATTTT. This codes for CASSPPGWADTQYF.

This clonotype has more than one count but fewer than ten. This chain joins TRBV6-2 or TRBV6-3 and TRBJ1-1; no definite D call. Trimming pared 0 bases from V and 1 base from J, leaving 9 bases between. Germline lookup yields CDR1 MNHEY and CDR2 SVGEGT. The CDR3 has 15 amino acids. CDR3 amino acids: CASSYSIPRNTEAFF. The CDR3 DNA reads TGTGCCAGCAGTTACTCGATACCCCGGAACACTGAAGCTTTCTTT.

This clonotype was counted only a few times. The chain combines TRBV30 with TRBJ1-1; D uncertain. From germline, CDR1 is GTSNPN and CDR2 SVGIG (reference sequence). The V end lost 4 bases, the J end lost 1 base, and 7 bases lay between the germline ends. This CDR3 is built from 12 residues. CDR3 in amino acids: CAWNSGNTEAFF. The CDR3 DNA is TGTGCCTGGAATTCAGGGAACACTGAAGCTTTCTTT.

The V call is TRBV20-1, the J call TRBJ2-7, with D possibly TRBD1 on 6 matching bases. CDR3 length equals 14 residues. The germline V and J ends were trimmed by 6 bases and 2 bases, with 17 bases remaining between them. The germline V gene has CDR1 DFQATT and CDR2 SNEGSKA (reference sequence). Here the CDR3 DNA reads TGCAGTGCCAGTACAGGGTTAGATCCCTACGAGCAGTACTTC. It is translated as CSASTGLDPYEQYF.

Comment on this clonotype: The junction departs from germline at one end; a sequencing error may be responsible. The rearrangement uses TRBV15 and TRBJ2-7; 9 bases agree with TRBD1. The V gene's germline CDR1 is LNHNV and CDR2 YYDKDF (reference sequence). The length of the CDR3 is 13 residues. In nucleotides, the CDR3 is TGTACCACCCGGGACAGGGCTTCGTACGAGCAGTACTTC. This gives the protein CTTRDRASYEQYF.

This rearrangement joins TRBV6-1 to TRBJ2-7; TRBD2 is a possible D gene (6 bases). The CDR3 is 16 amino acids. V lost 6 bases, J lost 0 bases, and 18 bases lay in between. The germline V gene has CDR1 MNHNS and CDR2 SASEGT. In DNA, the CDR3 is TGTGCCAGCAGCGTACCGGGACTGCGAGACTCCTACGAGCAGTACTTC. This sequence encodes CASSVPGLRDSYEQYF.

The rearrangement joins TRBV3-1 to TRBJ2-7; D not resolved. The germline V gene encodes CDR1 LGHDT and CDR2 YNNKEL (reference sequence). This CDR3 is built from 12 residues. Deletions cut 3 bases from V and 7 bases from J, with 10 bases between. Written as DNA, the CDR3 is TGTGCCAGCAGCCACGAGGCTGGGGAGCAGTACTTC. It specifies CASSHEAGEQYF.

This clonotype showed up just a few times. The CDR3 DNA reads TGTGCCAGCAGTTACCTCCGGGGTAGCGGAAACACCGGGGAGCTGTTTTTT. Encoded protein: CASSYLRGSGNTGELFF. The gene calls are TRBV6-2 or TRBV6-3 and TRBJ2-2, with D possibly TRBD2 on 6 matching bases. In germline, CDR1 is MNHEY, CDR2 SVGEGT. Trimming stripped 2 bases from V and 2 bases from J, with 15 bases between. The CDR3 length is 17 residues.

This clonotype was counted a few times. The V gene is TRBV7-8, the J gene TRBJ2-3; D is uncertain. The CDR3 runs to 15 residues. Trimming shortened V by 4 bases and J by 2 bases, and 13 bases separated the two germline ends. Germline loops: CDR1 SGHVS, CDR2 FQNEAQ. CDR3 protein: CASSSLPGYTDTQYF. The DNA for the CDR3 is TGTGCCAGCAGCTCGCTGCCTGGGTACACAGATACGCAGTATTTT.

This clonotype was observed a handful of times. The V and J genes are TRBV7-8 and TRBJ2-1, with a tentative D call TRBD1 (6 bases). The CDR3 is made up of 15 amino acids. Germline loops: CDR1 SGHVS, CDR2 FQNEAQ. With 0 bases removed from V and 5 bases from J, the gap between germline ends came to 11 bases. The CDR3 sequence: CASSLATGGDNEQFF. The CDR3 coding sequence is TGTGCCAGCAGCTTAGCGACAGGCGGCGACAATGAGCAGTTCTTC. Looking up the rest from reference TRBV7-8 and TRBJ2-1 gives the full variable domain: GAGVSQSPRYKVAKRGQDVALRCDPISGHVSLFWYQQALGQGPEFLTYFQNEAQLDKSGLPSDRFFAERPEGSVSTLKIQRTQQEDSAVYLCASSLATGGDNEQFFGPGTRLTVL.

The chain is built from TRBV20-1 and TRBJ2-1, with a tentative D call TRBD2 (6 bases). This CDR3 contains 13 residues. Germline V lookup: CDR1 DFQATT, CDR2 SNEGSKA (reference sequence). CDR3 nucleotides: TGCAGGGACAACGGGGGACTTAGGAATGAGCAGTTCTTC. Protein: CRDNGGLRNEQFF.

The chain joins TRBV12-3 or TRBV12-4 to TRBJ1-2; no reliable D call. V was cut by 6 bases and J by 4 bases, with 12 bases left in between. The CDR3 spans 13 residues. The CDR3 bases are TGTGCCAGCAGCCCCGCAGACTTCTATGGCTACACCTTC. It yields the protein CASSPADFYGYTF.

This clonotype was recorded a few times. The CDR3: CASAYRTATQETQYF. The CDR3 DNA reads as TGTGCCAGTGCGTACCGGACAGCCACCCAAGAGACCCAGTACTTC. V gene TRBV6-1 combines with J gene TRBJ2-5; weak D call: TRBD1 (6 bases). Germline V lookup: CDR1 MNHNS, CDR2 SASEGT. Trimming cost V 9 bases and J 1 base, with 18 bases left between them. The CDR3 is 15 amino acids.

V usage is TRBV19 and J usage is TRBJ2-7, with TRBD2 matching over 7 bases. The CDR3 spans 13 residues. The J segment lost 2 bases and the V segment lost 3 bases, leaving 1 base of the junction unmatched. Germline CDR1 and CDR2: LNHDA and SQIVND (reference sequence). The CDR3 sequence is CASSMAGAYEQYF. CDR3 DNA: TGTGCCAGTAGTATGGCGGGGGCCTACGAGCAGTACTTC.

The V gene is TRBV27, the J gene TRBJ2-7; weak D call: TRBD1 (6 bases). Trimming shortened V by 5 bases and J by 11 bases, and 16 bases separated the two germline ends. Germline values: CDR1 MNHEY, CDR2 SMNVEV (reference sequence). This CDR3 region has 12 residues. The CDR3 loop reads CASSLQPGAEYF. Here the CDR3 DNA reads TGTGCCAGCAGTCTCCAGCCAGGGGCCGAGTACTTC.

This clonotype was observed a handful of times. The rearrangement uses TRBV20-1 and TRBJ1-5; a weak D match, TRBD1 (6 bases). The CDR3 totals 12 residues. The germline V and J ends were trimmed by 3 bases and 11 bases, with 14 bases remaining between them. Germline V gives CDR1 DFQATT, CDR2 SNEGSKA (reference sequence). CDR3 loop: CSASQGKETQHF. In DNA, the CDR3 is TGCAGTGCTAGTCAGGGGAAGGAGACCCAGCATTTT.

In this sample, this clonotype turned up a few times. V usage is TRBV6-5 and J usage is TRBJ2-2, with a possible D match to TRBD2 (5 bases). From germline, CDR1 is MNHEY and CDR2 SVGAGI. CDR3 length equals 18 residues. Trimming shortened V by 0 bases and J by 3 bases, and 17 bases separated the two germline ends. In DNA form, the CDR3 reads TGTGCCAGCAGTTACTCGACGGGATTTCCAGGTTACACCGGGGAGCTGTTTTTT. Protein sequence: CASSYSTGFPGYTGELFF.

This clonotype was seen many times. The chain is built from TRBV20-1 and TRBJ2-1; 12 bases map to TRBD2. The CDR3 contains 16 residues. Germline values: CDR1 DFQATT, CDR2 SNEGSKA (reference sequence). With 0 bases clipped from V and 12 bases from J, the junction kept 12 bases outside the gene matches. Here the CDR3 reads CSARDRRTSGTSLQFF. The CDR3 bases are TGCAGTGCTAGAGATCGTAGGACTAGCGGGACCTCATTGCAGTTCTTC.

The J gene is TRBJ2-7, the V gene TRBV27; D not resolved. The CDR3 covers 15 residues. Germline V gives CDR1 MNHEY, CDR2 SMNVEV (reference sequence). The germline V and J ends were trimmed by 3 bases and 0 bases, with 12 bases remaining between them. The CDR3 reads CASSFGDGSSYEQYF. The CDR3 DNA is TGTGCCAGCAGTTTCGGAGACGGAAGCTCCTACGAGCAGTACTTC.

A few counts support this clonotype. This chain links TRBV12-3 or TRBV12-4 with TRBJ2-7; 10 bases are shared with TRBD2. The ends lost 2 bases at V and 6 bases at J; junction bases unmatched: 7. The CDR3 is 15 amino acids. The CDR3 DNA sequence: TGTGCCAGCAGTTTATCAGCGGGAGGGCCGGGCGAGCAGTACTTC. This translates into CASSLSAGGPGEQYF.

The gene calls are TRBV29-1 and TRBJ1-1; D remains ambiguous. Germline-derived CDR1 and CDR2 are SQVTM and ANQGSEA. CDR3 length: 13 amino acids. V lost 1 base and J 3 bases, leaving 9 bases between the germline ends. The CDR3 reads CSVEVQLHTEAFF. Written as DNA, the CDR3 is TGCAGCGTTGAAGTTCAGCTCCACACTGAAGCTTTCTTT.

This chain uses TRBV11-1 with TRBJ1-2; 7 bases match TRBD1. Germline values: CDR1 SGHAT, CDR2 FQDESV (reference sequence). J was trimmed by 0 bases and V by 0 bases; bases with no gene match: 10. CDR3 length: 18 amino acids. The CDR3 coding sequence is TGTGCCAGCAGCTTAGCCCTACAGGGGATAGTAGCTAACTATGGCTACACCTTC. Translation gives CASSLALQGIVANYGYTF.

This clonotype was detected a few times. The V call is TRBV20-1, the J call TRBJ1-1; weak D call: TRBD1 (6 bases). The germline CDR1 and CDR2 sequences are DFQATT and SNEGSKA (reference sequence). The CDR3 sequence is 12 residues long. The CDR3 spells CSTAGANTEAFF. The CDR3 DNA sequence: TGCAGCACTGCAGGGGCGAACACTGAAGCTTTCTTT.

The V call is TRBV2, the J call TRBJ2-6; D unresolved. The CDR3 is 14 residues long. CDR1 is SNHLY and CDR2 is FYNNEI in the germline V gene. Trimming cost V 6 bases and J 4 bases, with 10 bases left between them. The CDR3 loop is CASRGPRGANVLTF. The DNA for the CDR3 is TGTGCCAGCAGAGGCCCGAGGGGGGCCAACGTCCTGACTTTC.